This T cell receptor (beta chain) comes out of a study of shared clonotypes between healthy human individuals. General study findings and limits: The naive CD4 repertoires of several donors were compared, and around 4.7% of clonotypes were shared. An expected dependence of interdonor clonotype sharing on sequencing depth was noted.

An assay was performed, and its level was deep. Method: immunoSEQ multiplex PCR; TCRdb's copy keeps in-frame clones and lacks some. The sample has fewer than 1.4 million clones, around 82% seen once; the top ten hold roughly 0.61%. After removal of 5 bases from V and 6 bases from J, the junction contained 7 bases not matched to a gene. Germline V gene sequence: CDR1 MDHEN, CDR2 SYDVKM. This CDR3 spans 15 amino acids. In the case of this clone: The antigen is not known.

The chain links TRBV28 to TRBJ1-3; 10 bases align to TRBD1. Sequenced input: memory CD4+ T cells from PBMCs. Described subset: CD45RA-negative fraction. The clonotype comes from a man between 18 and 35 years old in good health. Some clones in this sample may be carry-over from other donors' samples. CDR3 nucleotides: TGTGCCAGCAGTCTAAGGGGACAGGGGACAAACACCATATATTTT. This codes for CASSLRGQGTNTIYF.